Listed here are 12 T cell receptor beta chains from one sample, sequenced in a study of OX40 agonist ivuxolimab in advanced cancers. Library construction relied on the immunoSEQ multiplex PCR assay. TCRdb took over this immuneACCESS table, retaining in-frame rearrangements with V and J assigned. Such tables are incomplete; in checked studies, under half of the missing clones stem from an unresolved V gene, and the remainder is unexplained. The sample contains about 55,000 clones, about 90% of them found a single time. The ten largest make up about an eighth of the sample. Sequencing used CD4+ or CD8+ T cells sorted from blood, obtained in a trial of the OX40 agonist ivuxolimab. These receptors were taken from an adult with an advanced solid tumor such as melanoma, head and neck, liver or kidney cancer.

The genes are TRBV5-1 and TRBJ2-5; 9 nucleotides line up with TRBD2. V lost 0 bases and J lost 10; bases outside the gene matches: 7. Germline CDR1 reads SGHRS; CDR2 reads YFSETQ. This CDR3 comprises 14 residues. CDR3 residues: CASSLEGLAKIQYF. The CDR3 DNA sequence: TGCGCCAGCAGCTTGGAGGGACTAGCAAAAATCCAGTACTTC.

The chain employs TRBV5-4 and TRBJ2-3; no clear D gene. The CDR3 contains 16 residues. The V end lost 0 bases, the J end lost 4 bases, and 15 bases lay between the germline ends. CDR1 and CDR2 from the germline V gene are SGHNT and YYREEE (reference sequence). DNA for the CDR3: TGTGCCAGCAGCTTGGGAATTCCCAGCCTCGCAGATACGCAGTATTTT. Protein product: CASSLGIPSLADTQYF.

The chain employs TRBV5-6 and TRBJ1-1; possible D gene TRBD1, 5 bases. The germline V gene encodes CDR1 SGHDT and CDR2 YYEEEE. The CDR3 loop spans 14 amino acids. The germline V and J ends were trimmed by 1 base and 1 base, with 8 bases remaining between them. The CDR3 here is CASSLRGWNTEAFF. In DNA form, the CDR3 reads TGTGCCAGCAGCTTGAGGGGCTGGAACACTGAAGCTTTCTTT. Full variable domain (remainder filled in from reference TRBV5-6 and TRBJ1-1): DAGVTQSPTHLIKTRGQQVTLRCSPKSGHDTVSWYQQALGQGPQFIFQYYEEEERQRGNFPDRFSGHQFPNYSSELNVNALLLGDSALYLCASSLRGWNTEAFFGQGTRLTVV.

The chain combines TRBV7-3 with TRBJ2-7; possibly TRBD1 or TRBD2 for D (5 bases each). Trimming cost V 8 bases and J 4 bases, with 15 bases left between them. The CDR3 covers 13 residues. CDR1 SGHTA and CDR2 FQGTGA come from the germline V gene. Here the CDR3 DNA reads TGTGCCAGCTCCTTCGGGACGGAATACGAGCAGTACTTC. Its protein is CASSFGTEYEQYF.

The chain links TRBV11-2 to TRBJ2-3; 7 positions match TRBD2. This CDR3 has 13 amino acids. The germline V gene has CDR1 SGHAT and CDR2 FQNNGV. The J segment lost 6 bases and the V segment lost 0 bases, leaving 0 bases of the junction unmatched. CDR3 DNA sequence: TGTGCCAGCAGCTTAGAGGGGGGGGATACGCAGTATTTT. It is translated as CASSLEGGDTQYF.

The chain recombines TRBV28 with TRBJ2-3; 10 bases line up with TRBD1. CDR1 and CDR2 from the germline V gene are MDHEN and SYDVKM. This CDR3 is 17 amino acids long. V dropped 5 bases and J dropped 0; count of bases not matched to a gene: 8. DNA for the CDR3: TGTGCCAGCAGTGCCCAGGGACAGGGGATCAGCACAGATACGCAGTATTTT. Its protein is CASSAQGQGISTDTQYF.

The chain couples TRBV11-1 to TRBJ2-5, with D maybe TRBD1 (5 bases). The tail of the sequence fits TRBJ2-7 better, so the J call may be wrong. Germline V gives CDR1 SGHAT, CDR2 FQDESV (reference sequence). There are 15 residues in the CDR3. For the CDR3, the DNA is TGTGCCAGCACCGATCTAGGGGCCTCTATCTACGAGCAGTACTTC. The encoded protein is CASTDLGASIYEQYF.

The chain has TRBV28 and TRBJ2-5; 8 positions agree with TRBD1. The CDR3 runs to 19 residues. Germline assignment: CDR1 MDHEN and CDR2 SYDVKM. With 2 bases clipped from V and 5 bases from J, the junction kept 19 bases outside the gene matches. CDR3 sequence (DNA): TGTGCCAGCAGTTTAGGACTCACCCTACAGGGGGGTCGGGGGGAGACCCAGTACTTC. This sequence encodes CASSLGLTLQGGRGETQYF. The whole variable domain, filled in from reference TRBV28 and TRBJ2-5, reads DVKVTQSSRYLVKRTGEKVFLECVQDMDHENMFWYRQDPGLGLRLIYFSYDVKMKEKGDIPEGYSVSREKKERFSLILESASTNQTSMYLCASSLGLTLQGGRGETQYFGPGTRLLVL.

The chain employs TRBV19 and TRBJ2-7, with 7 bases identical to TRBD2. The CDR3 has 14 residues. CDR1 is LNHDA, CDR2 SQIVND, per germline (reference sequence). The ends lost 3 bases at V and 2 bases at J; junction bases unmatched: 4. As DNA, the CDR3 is TGTGCCAGTAGTATCCCGGGACTACCCTACGAGCAGTACTTC. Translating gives CASSIPGLPYEQYF.

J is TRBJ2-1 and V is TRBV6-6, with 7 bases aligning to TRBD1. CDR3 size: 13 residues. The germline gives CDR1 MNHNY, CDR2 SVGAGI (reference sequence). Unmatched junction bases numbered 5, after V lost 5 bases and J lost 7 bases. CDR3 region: CASSRDSKNEQFF. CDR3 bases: TGTGCCAGCAGTCGGGACAGCAAGAATGAGCAGTTCTTC.

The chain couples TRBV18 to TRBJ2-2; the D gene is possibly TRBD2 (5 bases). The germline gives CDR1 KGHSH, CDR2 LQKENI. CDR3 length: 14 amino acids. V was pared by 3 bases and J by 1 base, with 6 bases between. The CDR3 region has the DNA TGTGCCAGCTCACCGGGGAGGAACACCGGGGAGCTGTTTTTT. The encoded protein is CASSPGRNTGELFF.

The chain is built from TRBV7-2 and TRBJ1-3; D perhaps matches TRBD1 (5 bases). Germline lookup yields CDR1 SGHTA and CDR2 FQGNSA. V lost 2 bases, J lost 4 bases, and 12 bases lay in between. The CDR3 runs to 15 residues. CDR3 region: CASSLPGGRGNTIYF. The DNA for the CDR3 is TGTGCCAGCAGCTTACCGGGGGGGAGAGGAAACACCATATATTTT.